A selection of T cell receptor beta chains follows, all from one sample in a study of blood T cell repertoires in COVID-19. The table came from immunoSEQ multiplex PCR; TCRdb's copy has only in-frame clones and leaves some out. The data contain 140,000 or so clones, roughly 79% of them singletons. The material sequenced was peripheral blood. Source of these receptors: a human donor in a cohort sampled during active COVID-19. The CDR3 runs from the conserved cysteine through the conserved F or W. The order of the fields is V gene, J gene, D gene, CDR3 DNA, CDR3 protein. The D gene is left open where the match is weak.

TRBV28	TRBJ1-5	.	TGTGCCAGCGACACACTCTCGAGCAATCAGCCCCAGCATTTT	CASDTLSSNQPQHF
TRBV29-1	TRBJ2-5	.	TGCAGCGTTGTTCTGGCGGTACAAGAGACCCAGTACTTC	CSVVLAVQETQYF
TRBV11-2	TRBJ1-1	.	TGTGCCAGCAGTTTAGGTTGGGGAGGGGCGGGCACTGAAGCTTTCTTT	CASSLGWGGAGTEAFF
TRBV6-5	TRBJ1-1	.	TGTGCCAGCAGTTGGCGCGGTGAAGCTTTCTTT	CASSWRGEAFF
TRBV28	TRBJ1-2	.	TGTGCCAGCAGTTTATTAAGGGGCAGAGGCTACACCTTC	CASSLLRGRGYTF
TRBV19	TRBJ1-2	TRBD1	TGTGCCAGTAGTGCCGGGACATCGTTGCAGGGGGATGGCTACACCTTC	CASSAGTSLQGDGYTF
TRBV7-3	TRBJ2-1	TRBD1	TGTGCCAGCAGCCTCGCCCCGGGACAGGGGGCTGGTGAGCAGTTCTTC	CASSLAPGQGAGEQFF
TRBV28	TRBJ1-6	.	TGTGCCAGCGCCCGGGGGGGTGGGGGCGATTCACCCCTCCACTTT	CASARGGGGDSPLHF
TRBV6-2/TRBV6-3	TRBJ2-7	.	TGTGCCAGCAGTTACTCGAACGCAGGCGAGCAGTACTTC	CASSYSNAGEQYF
TRBV7-2	TRBJ1-4	TRBD1	TGTGCCAGCAGCCAGGGACAGGGTGGTGGCGGGAGAAAACTGTTTTTT	CASSQGQGGGGRKLFF
TRBV7-2	TRBJ1-5	TRBD1	TGTGCCAGCAGCGTGCGGACAGGGAATCAGCCCCAGCATTTT	CASSVRTGNQPQHF
TRBV7-2	TRBJ1-6	.	TGTGCCAGCAGCTTAGGGACAACTTATAATTCACCCCTCCACTTT	CASSLGTTYNSPLHF
TRBV7-9	TRBJ2-1	.	TGTGCCAGCAGCTCCCCAAAAAACAGGGCCCTCAATGAGCAGTTCTTC	CASSSPKNRALNEQFF
TRBV9	TRBJ1-2	.	TGTGCCAGCAGCGTAACCCCTACTTCTAACTATGGCTACACCTTC	CASSVTPTSNYGYTF
TRBV19	TRBJ1-1	.	TGTGCCAGTAGTAGCTCCGCCCATTCTCGGACTGAAGCTTTCTTT	CASSSSAHSRTEAFF
TRBV5-1	TRBJ2-7	.	TGCGCCAGCAGCTTGGGTCAGGGGGGCTACGAGCAGTACTTC	CASSLGQGGYEQYF
TRBV19	TRBJ2-7	TRBD2	TGTGCCAGTAGTATAAAAGGGCCTAGCGGGAGCTACGAGCAGTACTTC	CASSIKGPSGSYEQYF
TRBV27	TRBJ2-7	.	TGTGCCAGCAGTTTCATAGCCCGAGCAACCTACGAGCAGTACTTC	CASSFIARATYEQYF